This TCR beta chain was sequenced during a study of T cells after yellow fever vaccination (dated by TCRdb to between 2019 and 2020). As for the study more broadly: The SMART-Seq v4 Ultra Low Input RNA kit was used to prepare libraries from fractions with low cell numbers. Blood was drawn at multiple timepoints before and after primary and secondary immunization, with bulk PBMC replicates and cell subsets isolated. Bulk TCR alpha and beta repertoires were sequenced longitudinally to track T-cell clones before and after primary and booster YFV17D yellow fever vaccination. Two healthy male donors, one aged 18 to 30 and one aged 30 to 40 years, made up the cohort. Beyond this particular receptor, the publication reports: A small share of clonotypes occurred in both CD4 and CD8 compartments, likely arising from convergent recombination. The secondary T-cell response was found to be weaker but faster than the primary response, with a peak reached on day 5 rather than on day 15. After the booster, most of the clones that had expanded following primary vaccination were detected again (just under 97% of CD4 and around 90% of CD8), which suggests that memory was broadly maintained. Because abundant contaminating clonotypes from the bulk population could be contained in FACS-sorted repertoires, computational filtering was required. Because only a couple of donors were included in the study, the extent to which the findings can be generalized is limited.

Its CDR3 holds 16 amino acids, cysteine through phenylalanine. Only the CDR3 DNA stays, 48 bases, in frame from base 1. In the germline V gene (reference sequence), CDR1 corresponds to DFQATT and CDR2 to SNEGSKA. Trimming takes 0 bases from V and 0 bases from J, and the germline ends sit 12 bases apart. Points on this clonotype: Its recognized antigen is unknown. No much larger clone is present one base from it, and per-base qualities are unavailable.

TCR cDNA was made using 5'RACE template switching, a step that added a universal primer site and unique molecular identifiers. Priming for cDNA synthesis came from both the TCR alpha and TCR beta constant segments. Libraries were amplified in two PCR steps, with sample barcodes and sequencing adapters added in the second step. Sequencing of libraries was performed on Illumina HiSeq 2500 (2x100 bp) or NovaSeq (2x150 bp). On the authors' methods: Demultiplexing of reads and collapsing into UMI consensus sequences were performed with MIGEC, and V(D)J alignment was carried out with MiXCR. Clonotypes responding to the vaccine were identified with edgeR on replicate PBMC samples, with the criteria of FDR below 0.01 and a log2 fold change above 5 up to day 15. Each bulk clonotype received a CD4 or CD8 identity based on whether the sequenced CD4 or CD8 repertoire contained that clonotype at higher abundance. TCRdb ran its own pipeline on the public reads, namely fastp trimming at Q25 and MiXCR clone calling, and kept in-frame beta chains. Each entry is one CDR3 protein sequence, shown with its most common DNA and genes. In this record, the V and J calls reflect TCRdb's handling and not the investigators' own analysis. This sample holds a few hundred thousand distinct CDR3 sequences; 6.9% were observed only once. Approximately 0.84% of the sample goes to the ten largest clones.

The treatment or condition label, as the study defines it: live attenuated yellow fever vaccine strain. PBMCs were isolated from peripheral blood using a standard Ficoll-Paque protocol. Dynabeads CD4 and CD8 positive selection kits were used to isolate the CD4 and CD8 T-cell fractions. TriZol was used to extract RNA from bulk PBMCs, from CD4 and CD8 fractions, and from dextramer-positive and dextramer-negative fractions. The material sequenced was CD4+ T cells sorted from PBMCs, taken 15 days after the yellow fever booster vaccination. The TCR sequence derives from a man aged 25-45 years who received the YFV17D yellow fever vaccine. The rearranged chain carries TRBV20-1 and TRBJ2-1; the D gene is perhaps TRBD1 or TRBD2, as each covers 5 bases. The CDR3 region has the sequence CSARDPGADSYNEQFF. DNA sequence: TGCAGTGCTAGAGATCCCGGGGCGGACTCCTACAATGAGCAGTTCTTC.